These T cell receptor beta chains were read from a single sample in a study of T cell repertoires in aging, cancer and after chemotherapy. Each CDR3 protein is one row after TCRdb ran MiXCR on the multiplex PCR reads. The repertoire holds about 8,700 distinct CDR3 sequences, with more than 25% as singletons. Sequencing input: blood. The receptors derive from a human donor in good health. Both conserved end residues are part of each CDR3. The order of the fields is clone size, V gene, J gene, D gene, CDR3 protein, CDR3 DNA. The D gene is left open where the match is weak. Clone size is given for some rows only: seen once, a few or many times, or a class if the clone is expanded.

abundance: few; v_gene: TRBV7-9; j_gene: TRBJ2-5; d_gene: NA; CDR3aa: CASITGLRAGETQYF; CDR3nt: TGTGCCAGCATTACCGGGCTCAGGGCTGGGGAGACCCAGTACTTC
abundance: NA; v_gene: TRBV5-4; j_gene: TRBJ2-7; d_gene: NA; CDR3aa: CASSLGGYEQYF; CDR3nt: TGTGCCAGCAGCCTAGGGGGCTACGAGCAGTACTTC
abundance: NA; v_gene: TRBV7-2; j_gene: TRBJ1-2; d_gene: NA; CDR3aa: CASSPQGDYGYTF; CDR3nt: TGTGCCAGCAGCCCCCAAGGGGACTATGGCTACACCTTC
abundance: NA; v_gene: TRBV20-1; j_gene: TRBJ2-3; d_gene: NA; CDR3aa: CSADSAGLGDTQYF; CDR3nt: TGCAGTGCTGACTCGGCGGGATTAGGAGATACGCAGTATTTT
abundance: medium-sized; v_gene: TRBV29-1; j_gene: TRBJ2-1; d_gene: NA; CDR3aa: CSVDGADDSYNEQFF; CDR3nt: TGCAGCGTTGACGGAGCGGACGACTCCTACAATGAGCAGTTCTTC
abundance: NA; v_gene: TRBV20-1; j_gene: TRBJ1-1; d_gene: NA; CDR3aa: CSANDRTEAFF; CDR3nt: TGCAGTGCTAATGACCGCACTGAAGCTTTCTTT
abundance: few; v_gene: TRBV6-2/TRBV6-3; j_gene: TRBJ2-7; d_gene: NA; CDR3aa: CAIREPLREQYF; CDR3nt: TGTGCTATCCGGGAGCCCCTTCGTGAGCAGTACTTC
abundance: NA; v_gene: TRBV7-2; j_gene: TRBJ2-5; d_gene: TRBD2; CDR3aa: CASSLGASGKGETQYF; CDR3nt: TGTGCCAGCAGCTTAGGAGCTAGCGGGAAGGGAGAGACCCAGTACTTC
abundance: few; v_gene: TRBV30; j_gene: TRBJ2-5; d_gene: NA; CDR3aa: CAWSLHRVQETQYF; CDR3nt: TGTGCCTGGAGCCTCCACCGGGTGCAAGAGACCCAGTACTTC
abundance: few; v_gene: TRBV6-2/TRBV6-3; j_gene: TRBJ1-5; d_gene: NA; CDR3aa: CASSTGIWSNQPQHF; CDR3nt: TGTGCCAGCAGCACGGGGATATGGAGCAATCAGCCCCAGCATTTT
abundance: NA; v_gene: TRBV27; j_gene: TRBJ1-6; d_gene: NA; CDR3aa: CASSPSRHNSPLHF; CDR3nt: TGTGCCAGCAGTCCGTCGAGACATAATTCACCCCTCCACTTT
abundance: NA; v_gene: TRBV20-1; j_gene: TRBJ1-5; d_gene: NA; CDR3aa: CSARFNSNQPQHF; CDR3nt: TGCAGTGCTAGATTCAATAGCAATCAGCCCCAGCATTTT
abundance: NA; v_gene: TRBV28; j_gene: TRBJ2-7; d_gene: TRBD2; CDR3aa: CASSLLAGVEQYF; CDR3nt: TGTGCCAGCAGTTTACTAGCGGGAGTCGAGCAGTACTTC
abundance: few; v_gene: TRBV19; j_gene: TRBJ2-5; d_gene: NA; CDR3aa: CASSILGHSRGETQYF; CDR3nt: TGTGCCAGTAGTATATTGGGACACAGTAGGGGCGAGACCCAGTACTTC
abundance: NA; v_gene: TRBV11-3; j_gene: TRBJ1-1; d_gene: NA; CDR3aa: CASSLNEEGEAFF; CDR3nt: TGTGCCAGCAGCCTAAACGAGGAGGGAGAGGCTTTCTTT
abundance: NA; v_gene: TRBV5-4; j_gene: TRBJ1-1; d_gene: NA; CDR3aa: CASSVDSNTEAFF; CDR3nt: TGTGCCAGCAGCGTGGACAGTAACACTGAAGCTTTCTTT
abundance: few; v_gene: TRBV28; j_gene: TRBJ2-7; d_gene: NA; CDR3aa: CASSPPGFGPYEQYF; CDR3nt: TGTGCCAGCAGTCCACCAGGGTTTGGCCCCTACGAGCAGTACTTC
abundance: medium-sized; v_gene: TRBV29-1; j_gene: TRBJ2-7; d_gene: TRBD1; CDR3aa: CSVGQGMSYEQYF; CDR3nt: TGCAGCGTCGGACAGGGGATGTCCTACGAGCAGTACTTC
abundance: medium-sized; v_gene: TRBV7-4; j_gene: TRBJ2-5; d_gene: TRBD1; CDR3aa: CASSFEDRQETQYF; CDR3nt: TGTGCCAGCAGCTTTGAGGACAGGCAAGAGACCCAGTACTTC
abundance: few; v_gene: TRBV20-1; j_gene: TRBJ2-1; d_gene: NA; CDR3aa: CSARVGVSPSNEQFF; CDR3nt: TGCAGTGCTAGAGTCGGAGTTTCCCCATCTAATGAGCAGTTCTTC
abundance: few; v_gene: TRBV27; j_gene: TRBJ1-2; d_gene: NA; CDR3aa: CASSLGQPYGYTF; CDR3nt: TGTGCCAGCAGTTTAGGACAGCCCTATGGCTACACCTTC
abundance: NA; v_gene: TRBV7-9; j_gene: TRBJ2-2; d_gene: NA; CDR3aa: CASSSHVGPSNTGELFF; CDR3nt: TGTGCCAGCAGCTCCCACGTCGGTCCCTCGAACACCGGGGAGCTGTTTTTT
abundance: NA; v_gene: TRBV19; j_gene: TRBJ2-7; d_gene: TRBD1; CDR3aa: CASSCRDRGYEQYF; CDR3nt: TGTGCCAGTAGTTGCCGGGACAGGGGTTACGAGCAGTACTTC
abundance: few; v_gene: TRBV27; j_gene: TRBJ1-3; d_gene: NA; CDR3aa: CASSLGSGNTIYF; CDR3nt: TGTGCCAGCAGTTTAGGCTCTGGAAACACCATATATTTT
abundance: few; v_gene: TRBV10-3; j_gene: TRBJ2-1; d_gene: TRBD2; CDR3aa: CAISAAGGYNEQFF; CDR3nt: TGTGCCATCAGTGCCGCGGGAGGGTACAATGAGCAGTTCTTC
abundance: medium-sized; v_gene: TRBV29-1; j_gene: TRBJ2-3; d_gene: TRBD2; CDR3aa: CSVEGGAGWGTDTQYF; CDR3nt: TGCAGCGTTGAAGGGGGAGCGGGATGGGGCACAGATACGCAGTATTTT
abundance: NA; v_gene: TRBV12-3/TRBV12-4; j_gene: TRBJ1-5; d_gene: NA; CDR3aa: CASRTGIQGSNQPQHF; CDR3nt: TGTGCCAGCAGGACGGGGATTCAGGGGAGCAATCAGCCCCAGCATTTT
abundance: few; v_gene: TRBV6-1; j_gene: TRBJ1-6; d_gene: NA; CDR3aa: CASSRPEGGSPLHF; CDR3nt: TGTGCCAGCAGCCGACCCGAGGGTGGATCACCCCTCCACTTT
abundance: few; v_gene: TRBV27; j_gene: TRBJ1-6; d_gene: NA; CDR3aa: CASGGTTYNSPLHF; CDR3nt: TGTGCCAGCGGTGGGACGACCTATAATTCACCCCTCCACTTT
abundance: NA; v_gene: TRBV18; j_gene: TRBJ1-2; d_gene: NA; CDR3aa: CASSPGPTNYGYTF; CDR3nt: TGTGCCAGCTCCCCGGGGCCGACTAACTATGGCTACACCTTC
abundance: few; v_gene: TRBV12-3/TRBV12-4; j_gene: TRBJ1-5; d_gene: NA; CDR3aa: CASAIAPQPQHF; CDR3nt: TGTGCCAGCGCCATAGCGCCTCAGCCCCAGCATTTT
abundance: NA; v_gene: TRBV7-9; j_gene: TRBJ2-3; d_gene: NA; CDR3aa: CASSRDRTSTDTQYF; CDR3nt: TGTGCCAGCAGCCGAGATAGGACTAGCACAGATACGCAGTATTTT
abundance: few; v_gene: TRBV6-5; j_gene: TRBJ1-4; d_gene: NA; CDR3aa: CASSYRTDGFVGKLFF; CDR3nt: TGTGCCAGCAGTTACCGGACGGATGGGTTCGTCGGAAAACTGTTTTTT
abundance: few; v_gene: TRBV6-4; j_gene: TRBJ2-2; d_gene: NA; CDR3aa: CASSEGPHGELFF; CDR3nt: TGTGCCAGCAGTGAAGGTCCGCACGGGGAGCTGTTTTTT
abundance: NA; v_gene: TRBV7-8; j_gene: TRBJ2-1; d_gene: TRBD2; CDR3aa: CASSLGAGVHNEQFF; CDR3nt: TGTGCCAGCAGCTTAGGGGCGGGAGTCCACAATGAGCAGTTCTTC
abundance: NA; v_gene: TRBV19; j_gene: TRBJ2-1; d_gene: TRBD2; CDR3aa: CASGTKAYNEQFF; CDR3nt: TGTGCCAGCGGGACTAAAGCCTACAATGAGCAGTTCTTC
abundance: NA; v_gene: TRBV6-5; j_gene: TRBJ1-1; d_gene: TRBD1; CDR3aa: CASSYPAKDRGLNTEAFF; CDR3nt: TGTGCCAGCAGTTACCCCGCCAAAGACAGGGGACTGAACACTGAAGCTTTCTTT
abundance: once; v_gene: TRBV20-1; j_gene: TRBJ2-5; d_gene: NA; CDR3aa: CSARSGMKTQYF; CDR3nt: TGCAGTGCTAGATCTGGGATGAAGACCCAGTACTTC
abundance: few; v_gene: TRBV12-3/TRBV12-4; j_gene: TRBJ1-2; d_gene: TRBD1; CDR3aa: CASSQTGVASAKTF; CDR3nt: TGTGCCAGCAGTCAGACAGGGGTCGCCTCCGCTAAGACCTTC
abundance: NA; v_gene: TRBV25-1; j_gene: TRBJ1-1; d_gene: NA; CDR3aa: CASRLGGYGTEAFF; CDR3nt: TGTGCCAGCAGGCTAGGGGGATACGGCACTGAAGCTTTCTTT
abundance: NA; v_gene: TRBV30; j_gene: TRBJ1-5; d_gene: NA; CDR3aa: CAWSGTWNQPQHF; CDR3nt: TGTGCCTGGAGTGGGACTTGGAATCAGCCCCAGCATTTT
abundance: few; v_gene: TRBV20-1; j_gene: TRBJ2-3; d_gene: TRBD2; CDR3aa: CSAQAGKEADTQYF; CDR3nt: TGCAGTGCCCAAGCGGGAAAGGAGGCAGATACGCAGTATTTT
abundance: NA; v_gene: TRBV29-1; j_gene: TRBJ2-5; d_gene: NA; CDR3aa: CSTFSGEETQYF; CDR3nt: TGCAGCACCTTCTCAGGGGAAGAGACCCAGTACTTC
abundance: medium-sized; v_gene: TRBV29-1; j_gene: TRBJ1-1; d_gene: NA; CDR3aa: CIAVTGYTEAFF; CDR3nt: TGCATCGCAGTTACAGGGTACACTGAAGCTTTCTTT
abundance: NA; v_gene: TRBV7-6; j_gene: TRBJ2-2; d_gene: NA; CDR3aa: CASTSPMGRQTGELFF; CDR3nt: TGTGCCAGCACCTCACCAATGGGGCGGCAAACCGGGGAGCTGTTTTTT
abundance: few; v_gene: TRBV5-4; j_gene: TRBJ2-1; d_gene: TRBD1; CDR3aa: CASSDGTGVYNEQFF; CDR3nt: TGTGCCAGCAGCGACGGGACAGGGGTTTACAATGAGCAGTTCTTC
abundance: few; v_gene: TRBV5-6; j_gene: TRBJ2-6; d_gene: NA; CDR3aa: CASSDAPTSSGANVLTF; CDR3nt: TGTGCCAGCAGTGACGCGCCGACCTCCTCGGGCGCCAACGTCCTGACTTTC
abundance: NA; v_gene: TRBV29-1; j_gene: TRBJ1-3; d_gene: NA; CDR3aa: CSVENSGNTIYF; CDR3nt: TGCAGCGTTGAAAACTCTGGAAACACCATATATTTT
abundance: few; v_gene: TRBV10-3; j_gene: TRBJ2-3; d_gene: NA; CDR3aa: CAISDLVLSTDTQYF; CDR3nt: TGTGCCATCAGTGACTTGGTACTTAGCACAGATACGCAGTATTTT
abundance: few; v_gene: TRBV7-9; j_gene: TRBJ2-3; d_gene: NA; CDR3aa: CASSPMSDTQYF; CDR3nt: TGTGCCAGCAGCCCGATGTCAGATACGCAGTATTTT
abundance: NA; v_gene: TRBV6-5; j_gene: TRBJ2-7; d_gene: TRBD1; CDR3aa: CASREAGQDLHGQYF; CDR3nt: TGTGCCAGCAGGGAGGCAGGACAGGATCTTCATGGGCAGTACTTC